Presented here are 11 T cell receptor beta chains from one specimen sequenced in a study of CD8+CD57+ T cells in acquired aplastic anemia. Genomic DNA was employed as the template in profiling TCR beta VDJ and CDR3. A single record per CDR3 protein comes from TCRdb applying MiXCR to the reads. The sample has some 410,000 distinct CDR3 sequences; 65% to 80% are singletons. Sequenced sample: sorted CD4+, CD8+, or CD8+CD57+ T cells (not recorded which) from PBMCs. Receptors were obtained from a human donor in good health, serving as a control.

The genes are TRBV6-8 and TRBJ1-6; D perhaps matches TRBD1 (6 bases). The CDR3 totals 14 residues. CDR1 is MNHGY and CDR2 is SAAAGT in the germline V gene. Trimming took off 6 bases at V and 7 bases at J, with 13 bases between the two ends. CDR3 DNA: TGTGCCAGCAGCGATGGACAGAGGAATTCACCCCTCCACTTT. This codes for CASSDGQRNSPLHF.

This clonotype was observed at least ten times. The chain employs TRBV9 and TRBJ1-6, with D unresolved. Germline V gene data show CDR1 as SGDLS and CDR2 as YYNGEE. The V gene lost 1 base and the J gene lost 5 bases, with 4 bases spanning the gap. The CDR3 runs to 13 residues. CDR3 bases: TGTGCCAGCAGCGTAACAGATAATTCACCCCTCCACTTT. Translating gives CASSVTDNSPLHF.

The chain links TRBV7-2 to TRBJ1-2; D uncertain. V lost 5 bases and J lost 8, with 27 bases in between. Germline V gene sequence: CDR1 SGHTA, CDR2 FQGNSA. The CDR3 runs to 17 residues. CDR3 loop: CASSPRRTLNQHEGYTF. CDR3 DNA: TGTGCCAGCAGCCCGAGACGGACTTTGAATCAGCACGAGGGCTACACCTTC. Variable domain in full (rest from reference TRBV7-2 and TRBJ1-2): GAGVSQSPSNKVTEKGKDVELRCDPISGHTALYWYRQSLGQGLEFLIYFQGNSAPDKSGLPSDRFSAERTGGSVSTLTIQRTQQEDSAVYLCASSPRRTLNQHEGYTFGSGTRLTVV.

The chain links TRBV15 to TRBJ2-7; D possibly matches TRBD1 or TRBD2 (7 bases each). V was shortened by 5 bases and J by 4 bases, with 18 bases between the two germline ends. The CDR3 length is 15 residues. Germline CDR1 reads LNHNV; CDR2 reads YYDKDF (reference sequence). CDR3 bases: TGTGCCACCAGCGGGGGGGGGACAGAGCAATACGAGCAGTACTTC. It codes for CATSGGGTEQYEQYF.

This clonotype is a singleton in its sample. This sequence joins TRBV7-2 and TRBJ2-6; TRBD2 might be the D (5 bases). From germline, CDR1 is SGHTA and CDR2 FQGNSA. The CDR3 has 15 amino acids. V was trimmed by 0 bases and J by 19 bases, leaving 22 bases between them. In nucleotides, the CDR3 is TGTGCCAGCAGCTTAGCCGGAGACCTAGCTAAACCCCTCACTTTC. Its translation: CASSLAGDLAKPLTF.

A word on this clonotype: This likely comes from a read error, as the CDR3 has no conserved phenylalanine or tryptophan at its end. No DNA is shown, since the ends of the CDR3 on it are uncertain; the CDR3 is the one TCRdb lists. The chain is built from TRBV7-2 and TRBJ1-5. Per germline, CDR1 SGHTA and CDR2 FQGNSA. The CDR3 totals 12 residues, both ends included. CDR3 sequence reads: CASSLEGLAEHY.

The CDR3 loop is CASSLGPGDEQYF. CDR3 bases: TGTGCCAGCAGCTTAGGTCCGGGCGACGAGCAGTACTTC. The V and J genes are TRBV7-2 and TRBJ2-7, with D uncertain. The CDR3 extends over 13 amino acids. V dropped 1 base and J dropped 5 bases, with 9 bases sitting between them. In germline, CDR1 is SGHTA, CDR2 FQGNSA. Full variable domain (remainder filled in from reference TRBV7-2 and TRBJ2-7): GAGVSQSPSNKVTEKGKDVELRCDPISGHTALYWYRQSLGQGLEFLIYFQGNSAPDKSGLPSDRFSAERTGGSVSTLTIQRTQQEDSAVYLCASSLGPGDEQYFGPGTRLTVT.

The rearrangement links TRBV20-1 to TRBJ2-7, with 10 bases fitting TRBD2. J lost 5 bases, V lost 6 bases, and 10 bases had no gene match. Germline V gene sequence: CDR1 DFQATT, CDR2 SNEGSKA (reference sequence). The CDR3 totals 14 residues. The CDR3 region is CSATITSGADEQYF. Written as DNA, the CDR3 is TGCAGTGCGACCATAACTAGCGGGGCAGACGAGCAGTACTTC.

This clonotype was counted many times. The chain employs TRBV15 and TRBJ1-6; D ambiguous. Deletions cut 4 bases from V and 1 base from J, with 14 bases between. The CDR3 extends over 17 amino acids. Germline V gene lookup returns CDR1 LNHNV and CDR2 YYDKDF (reference sequence). In DNA, the CDR3 is TGTGCCACCAGCACCCCTGGAGGGATGTCCTATAATTCACCCCTCCACTTT. This translates into CATSTPGGMSYNSPLHF.

The table lists this clonotype with many counts. The rearrangement joins TRBV6-5 to TRBJ2-3; 12 positions match TRBD2. Germline CDR1 is MNHEY and CDR2 is SVGAGI. This CDR3 comprises 14 residues. Trimming took 6 bases from V and 7 from J; bases not matched to a gene: 5. The CDR3 here is CASSTSGGRNTQYF. The DNA of the CDR3 is TGTGCCAGCAGCACTAGCGGGGGGCGGAATACGCAGTATTTT.

This chain links TRBV5-7 with TRBJ1-6; D unclear. TRBV5-7 is designated an ORF whose function remains uncertain. Trimming removed 4 bases from V and 11 bases from J, with 19 bases in between. CDR3 length: 15 amino acids. DNA of the CDR3: TGTGCCAGCAGCCTTGATCGGGCATTGCCGACACCCCTCCACTTT. This encodes CASSLDRALPTPLHF.